One sample yielded the 26 T cell receptor beta chains listed below, sequenced in a study of shared clonotypes between healthy human individuals (dated by TCRdb to about 2020). Libraries were made using the immunoSEQ multiplex PCR assay. TCRdb's version of the immuneACCESS table is confined to in-frame rearrangements and falls short of the full clone set. An unresolved V gene accounts for under half of the shortfall where checked; the remainder is of unknown origin. The sample contains about 2.3 million clones, 92% of them found a single time. In total, the top ten clones hold around 0.4% of the sample. Material for sequencing was naive CD4+ T cells from PBMCs. What this sample's cell subset or site label stands for: CD45RA+ positively selected. Receptors were obtained from a young man in good health. Some clones in this sample may be carry-over from other donors' samples.

In DNA, the CDR3 is TGCGCCAGCAGCTTGATCGTAGCGGGAGGAGGTGAGCAGTTCTTC. This gives the protein CASSLIVAGGGEQFF. The rearrangement joins TRBV5-1 to TRBJ2-1, with TRBD2 matching 10 bases. This CDR3 is 15 amino acids long. Germline-derived CDR1 and CDR2 are SGHRS and YFSETQ. The J segment lost 9 bases and the V segment lost 1 base, leaving 7 bases of the junction unmatched.

This chain joins TRBV7-2 and TRBJ1-5; 10 bases are a match to TRBD1. Germline V gene data show CDR1 as SGHTA and CDR2 as FQGNSA. There are 17 residues in the CDR3. The V gene end was trimmed by 5 bases and the J gene end by 6 bases; junction bases not matched to a gene: 13. The CDR3 protein is CASSLTGTGAFGQPQHF. Here the CDR3 DNA reads TGTGCCAGCAGCCTTACCGGGACAGGGGCTTTTGGTCAGCCCCAGCATTTT.

The chain couples TRBV14 to TRBJ2-2, with D unclear. Trimming took off 2 bases at V and 0 bases at J, with 10 bases between the two ends. This CDR3 is 16 amino acids long. The V gene's germline CDR1 is SGHDN and CDR2 FVKESK. CDR3 coding DNA: TGTGCCAGCAGCCAACAGTTACCCTCGAACACCGGGGAGCTGTTTTTT. It codes for CASSQQLPSNTGELFF.

The chain employs TRBV5-1 and TRBJ1-1; possibly TRBD1 for D (6 bases). This CDR3 region has 14 residues. The V end lost 0 bases, the J end lost 7 bases, and 13 bases lay between the germline ends. CDR1 and CDR2 from the germline V gene are SGHRS and YFSETQ. CDR3 region: CASSLGTAEREAFF. CDR3 nucleotides: TGCGCCAGCAGCTTGGGGACAGCCGAGCGTGAAGCTTTCTTT.

This sequence joins TRBV4-1 and TRBJ2-3, with 7 bases fitting TRBD1. The CDR3 has 16 amino acids. V shed 4 bases and J 5 bases; nucleotides not matched to a gene: 12. Germline-derived CDR1 and CDR2 are MGHRA and YSYEKL. The DNA of the CDR3 is TGCGCCAGCAGCCTCGGGACAGCCATGAGGAGAGATACGCAGTATTTT. As protein: CASSLGTAMRRDTQYF.

This clone was recorded once. The chain recombines TRBV2 with TRBJ2-7; D gene ambiguous. The V gene's germline CDR1 is SNHLY and CDR2 FYNNEI. The CDR3 is 15 residues long. The V gene lost 0 bases and the J gene lost 3 bases, with 12 bases spanning the gap. Written as DNA, the CDR3 is TGTGCCAGCAGTGAAGCGCGCCCTGCTAGCTACGAGCAGTACTTC. Protein product: CASSEARPASYEQYF. The full variable domain, its missing parts supplied by reference TRBV2 and TRBJ2-7, is EPEVTQTPSHQVTQMGQEVILRCVPISNHLYFYWYRQILGQKVEFLVSFYNNEISEKSEIFDDQFSVERPDGSNFTLKIRSTKLEDSAMYFCASSEARPASYEQYFGPGTRLTVT.

This clone was detected only once. This chain connects TRBV5-1 to TRBJ1-1, with TRBD1 as a possible D gene (6 bases). CDR1 SGHRS and CDR2 YFSETQ come from the germline V gene. CDR3 length: 11 residues. V dropped 10 bases and J dropped 3 bases, with 10 bases sitting between them. CDR3 nucleotides: TGCGCCGGGGGGCTTCACACTGAAGCTTTCTTT. As protein: CAGGLHTEAFF.

The rearrangement links TRBV7-7 to TRBJ2-1, with TRBD1 identical over 8 bases. Germline V gene sequence: CDR1 SSHAT, CDR2 FNYEAQ (reference sequence). With V trimmed by 5 bases and J by 0 bases, 9 bases remained unmatched. This CDR3 comprises 17 residues. This CDR3 is CASSQGWGTGSYNEQFF. The DNA of the CDR3 is TGTGCCAGCAGCCAGGGGTGGGGGACAGGCTCCTACAATGAGCAGTTCTTC.

This clone was detected a few times. J is TRBJ2-7 and V is TRBV30, with TRBD2 matching 10 bases. CDR1 and CDR2 from the germline V gene are GTSNPN and SVGIG (reference sequence). Unmatched junction bases numbered 7, after V lost 8 bases and J lost 3 bases. The CDR3 runs to 13 residues. The CDR3: CAGRLAGVYEQYF. As DNA, the CDR3 is TGTGCCGGTCGACTAGCGGGTGTCTACGAGCAGTACTTC.

This sequence joins TRBV28 and TRBJ2-2, with 10 nucleotides matching TRBD1. The CDR3 extends over 16 amino acids. After removal of 4 bases from V and 6 bases from J, the junction contained 8 bases not matched to a gene. From germline, CDR1 is MDHEN and CDR2 SYDVKM. CDR3 DNA sequence: TGTGCCAGCAGTTCCCGTCCCGGGACAGGGGCCGGGGAGCTGTTTTTT. Residues: CASSSRPGTGAGELFF.

The table lists this clone with a few counts. J is TRBJ2-5 and V is TRBV4-1; tentatively, D is TRBD2 (5 bases). Germline V lookup: CDR1 MGHRA, CDR2 YSYEKL. This CDR3 is built from 15 residues. Trimming removed 2 bases from V and 5 bases from J, with 15 bases in between. The CDR3 region is CASSQIYGMFETQYF. CDR3 in DNA: TGCGCCAGCAGCCAAATATACGGGATGTTCGAGACCCAGTACTTC.

The chain uses TRBV15 and TRBJ1-2; D may be TRBD1 (6 bases). The CDR3 sequence is 12 residues long. V lost 1 base, J lost 8 bases, and 8 bases lay in between. CDR1 LNHNV and CDR2 YYDKDF come from the germline V gene (reference sequence). The CDR3 region is CATSRAGDGYTF. The CDR3 DNA reads as TGTGCCACCAGCAGAGCAGGGGACGGCTACACCTTC. Drawing the rest from reference TRBV15 and TRBJ1-2, the complete variable domain is DAMVIQNPRYQVTQFGKPVTLSCSQTLNHNVMYWYQQKSSQAPKLLFHYYDKDFNNEADTPDNFQSRRPNTSFCFLDIRSPGLGDTAMYLCATSRAGDGYTFGSGTRLTVV.

The gene calls are TRBV29-1 and TRBJ2-7; 8 nucleotides match TRBD1. Losses at the gene ends were 4 bases for V and 9 bases for J; bases not matched to a gene: 11. Germline loops: CDR1 SQVTM, CDR2 ANQGSEA. The CDR3 sequence is 13 residues long. For the CDR3, the DNA is TGCAGCGTTGTCCGGCAGGGGGCCCCTCGGCAGTACTTC. Translated: CSVVRQGAPRQYF.

The chain is built from TRBV5-5 and TRBJ1-5; D not resolved. Germline V CDR1 and CDR2: SGHKS, YYEKEE (reference sequence). Trimming shortened V by 1 base and J by 3 bases, and 11 bases separated the two germline ends. CDR3 length: 15 residues. This CDR3 reads CASSLTGQHNQPQHF. The DNA of the CDR3 is TGTGCCAGCAGCTTGACGGGCCAGCACAATCAGCCCCAGCATTTT.

The chain employs TRBV9 and TRBJ2-6, with 12 positions matching TRBD2. The CDR3 length is 22 residues. V dropped 3 bases and J dropped 4; count of bases not matched to a gene: 20. Germline assignment: CDR1 SGDLS and CDR2 YYNGEE. CDR3 loop: CASSDRLAGDSPHSSGANVLTF. In DNA form, the CDR3 reads TGTGCCAGCAGCGACCGACTAGCGGGAGACTCGCCGCACTCTTCGGGGGCCAACGTCCTGACTTTC.

The chain recombines TRBV2 with TRBJ2-1, with D hard to call. With 10 bases removed from V and 0 bases from J, the gap between germline ends came to 19 bases. From germline, CDR1 is SNHLY and CDR2 FYNNEI. The CDR3 is 16 amino acids. The CDR3 DNA is TGTGCCACGCAGAGCCCCAAGCCCCCCTCCTACAATGAGCAGTTCTTC. Its translation: CATQSPKPPSYNEQFF.

V usage is TRBV19 and J usage is TRBJ2-7, with TRBD2 identical over 7 bases. Trimming cost V 5 bases and J 6 bases; bases outside gene matches: 19. The CDR3 runs 17 residues. Germline V gene lookup returns CDR1 LNHDA and CDR2 SQIVND (reference sequence). The CDR3 reads CASSQLGASGLGSEQYF. DNA for the CDR3: TGTGCCAGTAGTCAACTCGGGGCTAGCGGTCTGGGGAGCGAGCAGTACTTC.

This rearrangement joins TRBV5-1 to TRBJ2-1; 8 bases are a match to TRBD2. J gave up 10 bases and V 3 bases, and 12 bases lay outside the gene matches. CDR3 size: 15 residues. Per germline, CDR1 SGHRS and CDR2 YFSETQ. The CDR3 spells CASSSTVAGLAEQFF. In DNA form, the CDR3 reads TGCGCCAGCAGCTCAACAGTAGCGGGACTCGCAGAGCAGTTCTTC.

V gene TRBV7-9 combines with J gene TRBJ2-1, with a possible D match to TRBD2 (6 bases). The V gene lost 1 base and the J gene lost 8 bases, with 15 bases spanning the gap. Germline CDR1 and CDR2: SEHNR and FQNEAQ (reference sequence). The CDR3 is made up of 15 amino acids. CDR3 DNA sequence: TGTGCCAGCAGCTTAGTCGGAGGGGACGGCTATGAGCAGTTCTTC. Its translation is CASSLVGGDGYEQFF.

The chain recombines TRBV7-2 with TRBJ2-7; D possibly corresponds to TRBD2 (5 bases). Looked up from germline, CDR1 is SGHTA and CDR2 is FQGNSA. The CDR3 consists of 14 residues. V lost 5 bases and J lost 1, with 12 bases in between. The CDR3 here is CASSEMGSSYEQYF. CDR3 coding DNA: TGTGCCAGCAGCGAAATGGGGAGTTCCTACGAGCAGTACTTC.

The chain couples TRBV5-6 to TRBJ2-1; D is uncertain. CDR1 is SGHDT, CDR2 YYEEEE, per germline. There are 15 residues in the CDR3. The germline V and J ends were trimmed by 0 bases and 0 bases, with 7 bases remaining between them. CDR3 sequence (DNA): TGTGCCAGCAGCTTGGTACACCACTCCTACAATGAGCAGTTCTTC. Protein sequence: CASSLVHHSYNEQFF.

Concerning this clone: Distinct nucleotide sequences in the sample also encode this CDR3. CDR3 loop: CASSPDRYTEAFF. The CDR3 nucleotides are TGTGCCAGCAGTCCGGACAGATACACTGAAGCTTTCTTT. This chain connects TRBV28 to TRBJ1-1, with a possible D match to TRBD1 (6 bases). CDR3 length: 13 residues. V gave up 5 bases and J gave up 3 bases, with 10 bases separating them. Germline CDR1 is MDHEN and CDR2 is SYDVKM. The whole variable domain, remainder taken from reference TRBV28 and TRBJ1-1, is DVKVTQSSRYLVKRTGEKVFLECVQDMDHENMFWYRQDPGLGLRLIYFSYDVKMKEKGDIPEGYSVSREKKERFSLILESASTNQTSMYLCASSPDRYTEAFFGQGTRLTVV.

As to this clone: Other DNA sequences in this sample translate to the same CDR3. This chain links TRBV27 with TRBJ1-2; 10 bases line up with TRBD1. J was trimmed by 2 bases and V by 6 bases; bases with no gene match: 3. This CDR3 contains 14 residues. Germline V gene sequence: CDR1 MNHEY, CDR2 SMNVEV (reference sequence). The DNA for the CDR3 is TGTGCCAGCAGCAGACAGGGGGCGAACTATGGCTACACCTTC. It encodes CASSRQGANYGYTF.

The rearrangement joins TRBV7-9 to TRBJ2-6; 10 bases fit TRBD1. Germline V gene lookup returns CDR1 SEHNR and CDR2 FQNEAQ (reference sequence). The CDR3 totals 18 residues. Germline trimming cut 1 base from V and 1 base from J; bases unmatched to any gene: 4. CDR3 loop: CASSLVGTGASGANVLTF. CDR3 bases: TGTGCCAGCAGCTTAGTCGGGACAGGGGCATCTGGGGCCAACGTCCTGACTTTC.

V gene TRBV5-8 combines with J gene TRBJ2-5; D possibly corresponds to TRBD2 (6 bases). This CDR3 spans 16 amino acids. Trimming cost V 3 bases and J 0 bases, with 15 bases left between them. The germline V gene encodes CDR1 SGHTS and CDR2 YDEGEE. CDR3 loop: CASSSGGDLYQETQYF. The CDR3 nucleotides are TGTGCCAGCAGCTCCGGAGGGGACTTGTACCAAGAGACCCAGTACTTC.

This clone came up a few times. This chain uses TRBV11-3 with TRBJ2-1; no clear D gene. The V end was cut by 4 bases, the J end by 0 bases, with 7 bases between. This CDR3 is built from 14 residues. From germline, CDR1 is SGHNT and CDR2 YENEEA. DNA of the CDR3: TGTGCCAGCAGCTATGCTAGCTCCTACAATGAGCAGTTCTTC. Amino acid sequence: CASSYASSYNEQFF. The whole variable domain, remainder taken from reference TRBV11-3 and TRBJ2-1, is EAGVVQSPRYKIIEKKQPVAFWCNPISGHNTLYWYLQNLGQGPELLIRYENEEAVDDSQLPKDRFSAERLKGVDSTLKIQPAELGDSAVYLCASSYASSYNEQFFGPGTRLTVL.